This is a list of T cell receptor beta chains from one sample in a study of T cell changes during pregnancy in multiple sclerosis. Some clones are missing from TCRdb's copy, which holds only in-frame ones; the method was immunoSEQ multiplex PCR. The profile shows around 35,000 clones, over 90% of them singletons. Sample: CD4+ T cells from peripheral blood mononuclear cells, taken in the third trimester of pregnancy. All receptors come from a female donor in good health, enrolled as a control in a pregnancy study. The CDR3 runs from the conserved cysteine through the conserved F or W. Each record gives: CDR3 DNA, CDR3 protein, D gene, J gene, clone size, V gene. D genes are given only for firm matches. Where a row states a size, it is once, few, many or the class of an expanded clone; other rows omit it.

DNA: TGTGCCAGCAGCCCCCGGGGGACAGGGCTTGGGGCTTTCTTT
CDR3: CASSPRGTGLGAFF
D: TRBD1
J: TRBJ1-1
size: .
V: TRBV7-2

DNA: TGTGCCAGCAGTTACTCGAAAGCGGCGGTTGGTCAGCCCCAGCATTTT
CDR3: CASSYSKAAVGQPQHF
D: .
J: TRBJ1-5
size: .
V: TRBV6-5

DNA: TGCGCCAGCAGCACCCAACGGCTAGCGGGGGATTTAGATACGCAGTATTTT
CDR3: CASSTQRLAGDLDTQYF
D: TRBD2
J: TRBJ2-3
size: .
V: TRBV5-1

DNA: TGTGCCAGCAGCCGGGGGACGGGGGTCAACACTGAAGCTTTCTTT
CDR3: CASSRGTGVNTEAFF
D: .
J: TRBJ1-1
size: .
V: TRBV11-1

DNA: TGTGCTAGTGGTTTGGTGACCCCGGACAGTAGCTCCTACAATGAGCAGTTCTTC
CDR3: CASGLVTPDSSSYNEQFF
D: .
J: TRBJ2-1
size: .
V: TRBV12-5

DNA: TGTGCCATCCGAGAGACAGGAACAGATACGCAGTATTTT
CDR3: CAIRETGTDTQYF
D: .
J: TRBJ2-3
size: .
V: TRBV2

DNA: TGTGCCAGCAGTGGAACAGGGGTCAGCTCTGGAAACACCATATATTTT
CDR3: CASSGTGVSSGNTIYF
D: TRBD1
J: TRBJ1-3
size: .
V: TRBV5-5

DNA: TGTGCCAGCTCACAGGGGCGGGGAAACACTGAAGCTTTCTTT
CDR3: CASSQGRGNTEAFF
D: .
J: TRBJ1-1
size: .
V: TRBV18

DNA: TGTGCCAGCAGTGAGAGAGCCAACTATGGCTACACCTTC
CDR3: CASSERANYGYTF
D: .
J: TRBJ1-2
size: .
V: TRBV4-2

DNA: TGTGCCAGCAGCCGCGAGGTGGCGGGCCACTCCTACAATGAGCAGTTCTTC
CDR3: CASSREVAGHSYNEQFF
D: .
J: TRBJ2-1
size: .
V: TRBV5-4

DNA: TGTGCCAGTAGTATAAGCGGAGGGAGGGAGCCCCAGCATTTT
CDR3: CASSISGGREPQHF
D: .
J: TRBJ1-5
size: .
V: TRBV19

DNA: TGTGCCAGCAGCCTGACAGGGAGTCAAGAGACCCAGTACTTC
CDR3: CASSLTGSQETQYF
D: TRBD1
J: TRBJ2-5
size: .
V: TRBV7-2

DNA: TGTGCCAGCAGCTGGGGGAGAGGGAGGACTGAAGCTTTCTTT
CDR3: CASSWGRGRTEAFF
D: .
J: TRBJ1-1
size: .
V: TRBV7-2

DNA: TGTGCCAGCAGTGCGTACAGGGTACTCTACAATGAGCAGTTCTTC
CDR3: CASSAYRVLYNEQFF
D: .
J: TRBJ2-1
size: .
V: TRBV27

DNA: TGTGCCAGCAGGTTAGCGGGAGCAGACAATGAGCAGTTCTTC
CDR3: CASRLAGADNEQFF
D: TRBD2
J: TRBJ2-1
size: .
V: TRBV7-2

DNA: TGTGCCAGCAGCTTAGATAGACTAGCGGGGGGAGATACGCAGTATTTT
CDR3: CASSLDRLAGGDTQYF
D: TRBD2
J: TRBJ2-3
size: .
V: TRBV7-8

DNA: TGTGCCAGCAGCACAACAGGGGCCACTGAAGCTTTCTTT
CDR3: CASSTTGATEAFF
D: TRBD1
J: TRBJ1-1
size: .
V: TRBV7-8

DNA: TGTGCCAGCAGCGTGACAGAAGGGGCCACTGAAGCTTTCTTT
CDR3: CASSVTEGATEAFF
D: .
J: TRBJ1-1
size: .
V: TRBV7-2

DNA: TGTGCCAGCAGCCAAGATCGTCCAGGCAGGGGCTATGGCTACACCTTC
CDR3: CASSQDRPGRGYGYTF
D: .
J: TRBJ1-2
size: .
V: TRBV14

DNA: TGCGCCAGCAGCCCCTTGACAGGGGCCGTCTATGGCTACACCTTC
CDR3: CASSPLTGAVYGYTF
D: TRBD1
J: TRBJ1-2
size: .
V: TRBV4-3

DNA: TGTGCCAGCAACGATCGACAGGGAAGTGCAGCTTTCTTT
CDR3: CASNDRQGSAAFF
D: TRBD1
J: TRBJ1-1
size: .
V: TRBV6-5

DNA: TGTGCCAGCTCACCGGGACAGGGGCGGTACGAGCAGTACTTC
CDR3: CASSPGQGRYEQYF
D: TRBD1
J: TRBJ2-7
size: .
V: TRBV18

DNA: TGTGCCAGCAGTGAAGGGACAGGGAAGATCGGGGAGCTGTTTTTT
CDR3: CASSEGTGKIGELFF
D: TRBD1
J: TRBJ2-2
size: .
V: TRBV25-1

DNA: TGTGCCAGCAGGGGCGGGAAGGGAGGCACTGAAGCTTTCTTT
CDR3: CASRGGKGGTEAFF
D: .
J: TRBJ1-1
size: .
V: TRBV6-4

DNA: TGTGCCAGTAGCATGGAGAGATGGGAAAAACTGTTTTTT
CDR3: CASSMERWEKLFF
D: .
J: TRBJ1-4
size: .
V: TRBV19

DNA: TGTGCCATCAGTGATTCCCTTGACTATGGCTACACCTTC
CDR3: CAISDSLDYGYTF
D: .
J: TRBJ1-2
size: .
V: TRBV10-3

DNA: TGTGCCAGCAGTGATAAGGGTAGACAGTCCTATAATTCACCCCTCCACTTT
CDR3: CASSDKGRQSYNSPLHF
D: .
J: TRBJ1-6
size: .
V: TRBV6-1

DNA: TGTGCCAGCAGTTGGGCCCTCCCATCTGGGGCCAACGTCCTGACTTTC
CDR3: CASSWALPSGANVLTF
D: .
J: TRBJ2-6
size: .
V: TRBV6-5

DNA: TGTGCCAGCAGCTTACTGGCGGGAGACACCGGGGAGCTGTTTTTT
CDR3: CASSLLAGDTGELFF
D: TRBD2
J: TRBJ2-2
size: once
V: TRBV7-9

DNA: TGTGCCAGCAGCGTAATGGGGGAGGTTGGCTACACCTTC
CDR3: CASSVMGEVGYTF
D: .
J: TRBJ1-2
size: .
V: TRBV9

DNA: TGTGCCAGCAGGGAAGGGCAGGGGAGAGGCACAGATACGCAGTATTTT
CDR3: CASREGQGRGTDTQYF
D: .
J: TRBJ2-3
size: .
V: TRBV7-2

DNA: TGTGCCAGCAGCTGGGGGGGGGCAGGAAACACTGAAGCTTTCTTT
CDR3: CASSWGGAGNTEAFF
D: .
J: TRBJ1-1
size: .
V: TRBV13

DNA: TGTGCCAGCAGCTACGCGGGAGGTGGTGGCTACACCTTC
CDR3: CASSYAGGGGYTF
D: .
J: TRBJ1-2
size: .
V: TRBV7-8

DNA: TGCGCCAGCAGCTTTAGCGGGGGTTACAATTATGAGCAGTTCTTC
CDR3: CASSFSGGYNYEQFF
D: TRBD2
J: TRBJ2-1
size: .
V: TRBV5-1

DNA: TGTGCCAGCAGTTACCGGGAGGCCAACACTGAAGCTTTCTTT
CDR3: CASSYREANTEAFF
D: .
J: TRBJ1-1
size: .
V: TRBV6-5